This T cell receptor beta chain was retrieved from a study of beta chain features in type 1 diabetes. TCRB transcripts that were expressed got sequenced, as all of the isolated RNA had been reverse transcribed. Measured with immunoSEQ multiplex PCR; TCRdb has only the in-frame clones, and not every one. The data contain roughly 290,000 clones, 15% of them singletons. Researchers reported sorting CD4+ naive, central memory, regulatory and stem cell-like memory cells via CD45RO/CCR7/CD25/CD127/CD95/CD27. The authors obtained over 95% purity in all sorted populations. This clone was detected only once. Its target is not known. Regarding the study as a whole: VDJ junctions from patients with type 1 diabetes contained fewer insertions and more deletions. All four CD4+ subsets of Type 1 diabetes patients contained TCRB CDR3s that were moderately but significantly shorter. Any HLA effect on TCRB rearrangement was left unresolved by small sub-analyses.

V shed 4 bases, J shed 0 bases, and the junction held 7 bases outside the gene matches. The V gene's germline CDR1 is LGHNA and CDR2 YNFKEQ. The CDR3 is 18 amino acids. This chain joins TRBV4-2 and TRBJ2-3; 13 bases are a match to TRBD2. The sequencing sample was made of naive CD4+ T cells from blood. This TCR came from a young man with type 1 diabetes. The CDR3: CASSLRTSGGISTDTQYF. In DNA, the CDR3 is TGTGCCAGCAGCCTTCGGACTAGCGGGGGTATTAGCACAGATACGCAGTATTTT.